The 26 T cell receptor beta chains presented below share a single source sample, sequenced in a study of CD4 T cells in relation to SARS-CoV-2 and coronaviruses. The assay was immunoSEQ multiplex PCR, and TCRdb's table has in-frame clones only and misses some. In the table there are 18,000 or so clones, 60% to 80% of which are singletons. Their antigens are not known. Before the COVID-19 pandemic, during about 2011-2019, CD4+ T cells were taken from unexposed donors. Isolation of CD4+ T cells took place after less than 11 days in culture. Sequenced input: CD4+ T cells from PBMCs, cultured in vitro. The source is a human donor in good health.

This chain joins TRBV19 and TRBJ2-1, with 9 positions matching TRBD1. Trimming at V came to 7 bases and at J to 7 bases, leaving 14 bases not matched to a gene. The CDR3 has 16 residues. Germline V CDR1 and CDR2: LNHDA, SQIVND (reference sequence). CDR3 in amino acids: CASTVGGNRGRNEQFF. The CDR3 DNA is TGTGCCAGTACCGTGGGGGGGAACAGGGGGCGAAATGAGCAGTTCTTC.

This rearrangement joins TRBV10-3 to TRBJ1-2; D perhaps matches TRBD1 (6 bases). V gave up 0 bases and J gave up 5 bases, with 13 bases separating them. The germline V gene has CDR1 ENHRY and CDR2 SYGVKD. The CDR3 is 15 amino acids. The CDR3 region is CAISESSGAGYGYTF. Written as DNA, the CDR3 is TGTGCCATCAGTGAGTCTTCAGGGGCAGGATATGGCTACACCTTC.

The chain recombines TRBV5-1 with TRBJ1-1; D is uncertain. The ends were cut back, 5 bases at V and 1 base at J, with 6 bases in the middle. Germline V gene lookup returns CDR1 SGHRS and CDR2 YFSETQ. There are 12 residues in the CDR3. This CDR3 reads CASREGNTEAFF. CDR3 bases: TGCGCCAGCAGGGAAGGGAACACTGAAGCTTTCTTT.

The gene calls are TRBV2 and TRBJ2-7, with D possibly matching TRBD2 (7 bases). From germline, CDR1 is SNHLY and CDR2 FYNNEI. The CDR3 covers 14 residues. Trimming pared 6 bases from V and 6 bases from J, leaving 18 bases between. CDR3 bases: TGTGCCAGCAGAGGGGGAGGGGGAACCGGCGAGCAGTACTTC. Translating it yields CASRGGGGTGEQYF.

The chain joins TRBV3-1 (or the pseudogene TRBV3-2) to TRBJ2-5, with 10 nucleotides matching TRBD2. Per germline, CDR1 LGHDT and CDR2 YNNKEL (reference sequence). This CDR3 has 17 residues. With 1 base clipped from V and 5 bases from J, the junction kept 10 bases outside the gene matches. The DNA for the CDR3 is TGTGCCAGCAGCCAAGGCGGGCTAGCGGGAGTAGGTGAGACCCAGTACTTC. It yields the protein CASSQGGLAGVGETQYF.

CDR3 loop: CASSVQRVNNEQFF. The CDR3 DNA is TGTGCCAGCTCAGTCCAGCGGGTAAACAATGAGCAGTTCTTC. The chain carries TRBV18 and TRBJ2-1, with D perhaps TRBD2 (6 bases). This CDR3 region has 14 residues. The germline V gene encodes CDR1 KGHSH and CDR2 LQKENI. Trimming shortened V by 5 bases and J by 5 bases, and 13 bases separated the two germline ends.

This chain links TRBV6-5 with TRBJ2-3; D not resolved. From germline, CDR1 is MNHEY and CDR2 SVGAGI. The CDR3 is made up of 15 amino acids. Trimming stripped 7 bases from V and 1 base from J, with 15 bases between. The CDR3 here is CASTLFPLGTDTQYF. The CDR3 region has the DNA TGTGCCAGCACCCTTTTCCCCCTGGGCACAGATACGCAGTATTTT.

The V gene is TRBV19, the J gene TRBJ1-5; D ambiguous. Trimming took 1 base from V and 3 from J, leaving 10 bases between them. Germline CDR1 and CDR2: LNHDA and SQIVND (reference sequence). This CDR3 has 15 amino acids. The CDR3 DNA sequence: TGTGCCAGTAGTATAGTGGGAGTTGACAATCAGCCCCAGCATTTT. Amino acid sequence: CASSIVGVDNQPQHF.

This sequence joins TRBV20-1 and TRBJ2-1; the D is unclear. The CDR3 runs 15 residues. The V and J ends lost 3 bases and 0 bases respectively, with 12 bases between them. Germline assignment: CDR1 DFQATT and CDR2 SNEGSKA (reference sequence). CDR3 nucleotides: TGCAGTGCTAGTCCAACGGACGCCTCCTACAATGAGCAGTTCTTC. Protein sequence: CSASPTDASYNEQFF.

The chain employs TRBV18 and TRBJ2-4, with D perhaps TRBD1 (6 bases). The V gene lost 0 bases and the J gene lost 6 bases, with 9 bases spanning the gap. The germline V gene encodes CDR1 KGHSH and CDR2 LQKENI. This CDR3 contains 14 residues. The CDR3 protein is CASSPPEQGNIQYF. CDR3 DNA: TGTGCCAGCTCACCACCCGAACAGGGAAACATTCAGTACTTC.

CDR3 sequence (DNA): TGTGCCACCAGCAAGGGCAGGGCCCACGAGCAGTACTTC. Translation: CATSKGRAHEQYF. The genes are TRBV15 and TRBJ2-7; possibly TRBD1 for D (5 bases). Germline V gene lookup returns CDR1 LNHNV and CDR2 YYDKDF (reference sequence). The V end was cut by 4 bases, the J end by 5 bases, with 12 bases between. The CDR3 has 13 amino acids.

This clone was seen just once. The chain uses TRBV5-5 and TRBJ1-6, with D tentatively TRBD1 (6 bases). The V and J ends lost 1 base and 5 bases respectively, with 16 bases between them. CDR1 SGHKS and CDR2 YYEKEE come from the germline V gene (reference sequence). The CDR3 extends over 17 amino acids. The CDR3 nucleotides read TGTGCCAGCAGCTTGATTGGGGGCCTATCCGATAATTCACCCCTCCACTTT. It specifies CASSLIGGLSDNSPLHF.

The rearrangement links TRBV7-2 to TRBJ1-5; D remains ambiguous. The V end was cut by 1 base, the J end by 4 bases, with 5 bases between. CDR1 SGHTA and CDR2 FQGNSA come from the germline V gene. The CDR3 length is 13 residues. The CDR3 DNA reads TGTGCCAGCAGCTTAGACGAGAATCAGCCCCAGCATTTT. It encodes CASSLDENQPQHF.

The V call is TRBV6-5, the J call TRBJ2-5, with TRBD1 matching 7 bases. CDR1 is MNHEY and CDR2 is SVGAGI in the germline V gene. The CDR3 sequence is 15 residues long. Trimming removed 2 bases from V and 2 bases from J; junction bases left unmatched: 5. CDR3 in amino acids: CASSYGGRGQETQYF. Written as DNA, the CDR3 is TGTGCCAGCAGTTACGGCGGCAGGGGGCAAGAGACCCAGTACTTC.

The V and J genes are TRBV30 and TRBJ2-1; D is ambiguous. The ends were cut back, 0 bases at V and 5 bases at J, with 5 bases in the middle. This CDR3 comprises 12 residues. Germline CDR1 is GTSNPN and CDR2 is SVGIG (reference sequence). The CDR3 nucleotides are TGTGCCTGGAGTGTACGGGACAATGAGCAGTTCTTC. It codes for CAWSVRDNEQFF.

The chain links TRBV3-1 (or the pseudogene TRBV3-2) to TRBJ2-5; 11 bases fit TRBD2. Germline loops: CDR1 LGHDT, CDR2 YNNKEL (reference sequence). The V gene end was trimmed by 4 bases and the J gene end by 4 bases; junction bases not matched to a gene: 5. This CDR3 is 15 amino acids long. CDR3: CASSLSGGATETQYF. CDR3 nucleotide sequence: TGTGCCAGCAGCCTTAGCGGGGGGGCCACAGAGACCCAGTACTTC.

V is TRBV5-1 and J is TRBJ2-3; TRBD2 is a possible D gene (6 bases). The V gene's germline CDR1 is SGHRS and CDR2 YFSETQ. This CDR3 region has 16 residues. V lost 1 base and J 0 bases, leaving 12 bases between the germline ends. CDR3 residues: CASSLNEAGSTDTQYF. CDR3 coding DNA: TGCGCCAGCAGCTTGAATGAGGCGGGAAGCACAGATACGCAGTATTTT. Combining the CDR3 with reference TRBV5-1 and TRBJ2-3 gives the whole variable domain KAGVTQTPRYLIKTRGQQVTLSCSPISGHRSVSWYQQTPGQGLQFLFEYFSETQRNKGNFPGRFSGRQFSNSRSEMNVSTLELGDSALYLCASSLNEAGSTDTQYFGPGTRLTVL.

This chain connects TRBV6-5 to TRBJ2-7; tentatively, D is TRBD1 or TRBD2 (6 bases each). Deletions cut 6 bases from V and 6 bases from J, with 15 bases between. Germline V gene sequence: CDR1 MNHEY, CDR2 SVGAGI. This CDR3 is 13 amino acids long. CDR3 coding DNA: TGTGCCAGCAGGAGGGGGGCCGTGAGCGAGCAGTACTTC. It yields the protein CASRRGAVSEQYF.

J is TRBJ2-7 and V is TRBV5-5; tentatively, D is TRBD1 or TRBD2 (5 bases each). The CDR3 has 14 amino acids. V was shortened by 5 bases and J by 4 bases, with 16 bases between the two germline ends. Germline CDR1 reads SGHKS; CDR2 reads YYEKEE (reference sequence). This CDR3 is CASSLDVGVYEQYF. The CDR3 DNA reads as TGTGCCAGCAGTCTCGACGTGGGGGTGTACGAGCAGTACTTC.

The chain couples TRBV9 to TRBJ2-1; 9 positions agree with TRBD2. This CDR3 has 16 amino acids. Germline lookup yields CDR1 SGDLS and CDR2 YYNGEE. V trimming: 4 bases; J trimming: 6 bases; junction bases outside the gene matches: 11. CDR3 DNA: TGTGCCAGCAGCTCACATAGCGGGAGTTTTGGCAATGAGCAGTTCTTC. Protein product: CASSSHSGSFGNEQFF.

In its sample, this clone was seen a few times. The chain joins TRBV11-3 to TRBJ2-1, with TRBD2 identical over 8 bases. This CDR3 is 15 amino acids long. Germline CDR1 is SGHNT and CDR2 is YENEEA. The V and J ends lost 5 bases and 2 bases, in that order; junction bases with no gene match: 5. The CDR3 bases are TGTGCCAGCAGCGTAGCGGGGACAACCTACAATGAGCAGTTCTTC. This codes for CASSVAGTTYNEQFF.

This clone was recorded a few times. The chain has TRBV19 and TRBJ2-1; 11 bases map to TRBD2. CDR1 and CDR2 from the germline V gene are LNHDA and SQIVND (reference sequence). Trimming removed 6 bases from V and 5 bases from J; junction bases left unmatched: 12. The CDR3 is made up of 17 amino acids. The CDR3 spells CASSLNVGTSGHNEQFF. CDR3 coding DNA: TGTGCCAGTAGCCTGAATGTAGGGACTAGCGGCCACAATGAGCAGTTCTTC.

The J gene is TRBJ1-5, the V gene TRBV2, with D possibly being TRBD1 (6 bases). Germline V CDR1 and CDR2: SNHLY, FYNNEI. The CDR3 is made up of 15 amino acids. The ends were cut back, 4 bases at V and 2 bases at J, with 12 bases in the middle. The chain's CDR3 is CASSGGLGGNQPQHF. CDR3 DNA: TGTGCCAGCAGTGGGGGGCTAGGGGGCAATCAGCCCCAGCATTTT.

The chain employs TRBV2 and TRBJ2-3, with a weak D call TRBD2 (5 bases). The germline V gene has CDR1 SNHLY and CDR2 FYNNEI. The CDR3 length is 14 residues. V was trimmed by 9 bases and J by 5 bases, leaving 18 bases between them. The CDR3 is CASRMRARIDTQYF. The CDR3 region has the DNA TGTGCCAGTCGGATGCGGGCTCGCATAGATACGCAGTATTTT.

CDR3 bases: TGCAGCGTTCTCACTGTGGGCGAAACAGATACGCAGTATTTT. This translates into CSVLTVGETDTQYF. The V call is TRBV29-1, the J call TRBJ2-3, with D hard to call. V was cut by 5 bases and J by 3 bases, with 15 bases left in between. The CDR3 has 14 amino acids. The germline V gene encodes CDR1 SQVTM and CDR2 ANQGSEA.

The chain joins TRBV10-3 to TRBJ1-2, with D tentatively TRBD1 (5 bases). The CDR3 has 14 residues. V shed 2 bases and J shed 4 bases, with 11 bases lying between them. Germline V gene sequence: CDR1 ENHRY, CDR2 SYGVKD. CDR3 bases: TGTGCCATCAGTGAGCCCCGACAGCCCTATGGCTACACCTTC. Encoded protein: CAISEPRQPYGYTF.